This T cell receptor beta chain comes out of a study of post-analysis software for immune sequencing data. Overall study context: Disease trajectories encompassed relapsing-remitting, secondary progressive and progressive-relapsing multiple sclerosis.

Tagging with unique molecular identifiers was a feature of the TCR beta cDNA libraries. There were about 1 to 10 million T cells, and approximately 500,000 cDNA molecules came from them. TCRdb itself ran the PCR reads through MiXCR, one entry per CDR3 protein. The sample lists about half a million distinct CDR3 sequences, 40% to 55% seen once, with 9% to 13% in the top ten. V gave up 5 bases and J gave up 0 bases; unmatched junction bases: 5. Germline V gene lookup returns CDR1 DFQATT and CDR2 SNEGSKA (reference sequence). The CDR3 has 16 residues. This clonotype was counted a few times. Its antigen is undetermined. Findings and limits, study-wide: Batch-matched samples strongly co-clustered by F measure. Patients carried five TRBV segments more frequently than controls did, and TRBV5-6, TRBV5-1 and TRBV20-1 were among them. Those with multiple sclerosis, the patient group, showed significantly lower normalized Chao1 diversity than controls.

This receptor was identified in a girl aged 5 to 17 with multiple sclerosis. The rearrangement joins TRBV20-1 to TRBJ2-1; 12 bases line up with TRBD2. The sequencing sample was made of blood. CDR3 in amino acids: CSALAGGTSSYNEQFF. CDR3 nucleotides: TGCAGTGCTCTAGCGGGAGGGACCAGCTCCTACAATGAGCAGTTCTTC.